This T cell receptor beta chain was recorded in a study of spatial heterogeneity in lung cancer. Time point reported: sample taken at primary tumor resection. Samples came from 65 to 75 TRACERx patients with untreated early-stage lung cancer. Turning to this clonotype: Antigen: not known.

TCRdb itself ran the 5' RACE reads through MiXCR, one entry per CDR3 protein. The table has about 9,600 distinct CDR3 sequences, around 9.3% seen once; the top ten hold around 13%. The study's findings and limits: Tumor T cell coverage was estimated at roughly 7.5% for alpha and roughly 13% for beta chains. The number of expanded tumor alpha and beta chains correlated with mutation number.

The sequence derives from a female donor with early-stage non-small cell lung cancer. Sequences were derived from lung tumor tissue, sampled at surgery.

The CDR3 sequence is CASSPWGAENYNEQFF. As DNA, the CDR3 is TGCGCCAGCAGCCCGTGGGGAGCGGAAAACTACAATGAGCAGTTCTTC. This chain uses TRBV5-1 with TRBJ2-1; the D gene is possibly TRBD2 (5 bases). This CDR3 has 16 residues. V lost 4 bases and J lost 3, with 17 bases in between. Per germline, CDR1 SGHRS and CDR2 YFSETQ.